This T cell receptor beta chain was identified during a study of blood T cell repertoires in COVID-19 (dated by TCRdb to the early 2020s). Regarding the study in general: Samples from collaborators originated in the United States, Italy and Spain and spanned both the acute and convalescent phases of COVID-19. The material from the prospective study consisted of cDNA or gDNA derived from T cells, B-cell-depleted T cells, or PBMCs. The dataset comprised deeply sampled blood TCRbeta repertoires from subjects exposed to, actively infected with, or recovered from COVID-19. The repertoires were made available in a free public database intended to serve as a resource for research on the immune response to SARS-CoV-2. The samples were drawn from two sources: the first 160 participants of the ongoing ImmuneRACE study, and 1,200 or so subjects contributed by 6 global collaborators. Nearly every sample came with metadata listing a de-identified subject ID, COVID-19 status, age in years and sex. HLA class I and class II types, where available, came from metadata supplied by the sample provider rather than from assay-based typing. Study-wide conclusions, independent of this receptor: How much clinical and demographic metadata was included differed by source and by participant, and the metadata was provided uncurated.

Participants in the prospective study were aged roughly 18 to 100 years, lived in 20 to 30 United States geographic areas, and enrolled through a virtual design. Cohort assignment in the prospective study relied on participant-reported clinical history from a screening survey and a study questionnaire. ImmuneRACE Cohort 3 recovered participants were defined by two consecutive negative NP/OP PCR tests, healthcare professional clearance, or symptom resolution. In the prospective study, whole blood, serum and a nasopharyngeal or oropharyngeal swab were collected from each participant by mobile phlebotomists. Over a roughly 2-month period, participants in the prospective study had the option of providing additional blood draws and questionnaires. Before DNA extraction, blood samples from the prospective study were shipped at room temperature or frozen. The immunoSEQ Assay, a bias-controlled multiplex PCR, was used to amplify TCRbeta CDR3 regions from genomic DNA. The study's processing was this. Nucleated cell counts per sample were estimated from amplification of reference gene primers within the assay. To quantify the absolute abundance of each unique TCRbeta CDR3 rearrangement, sequence reads were collapsed and filtered. For each sample, productive Simpson clonality was calculated by taking the square root of Simpson's diversity index across productive rearrangements. Entries here come from immuneACCESS through TCRdb and include only in-frame sequences with V and J called. Some clones fail to appear in such tables; in the studies checked, an unresolved V gene covers under half of the shortfall, and the cause of the remainder is unknown. D and trimming come from the DNA, and the V and J calls and clone size come from that table. In all, the sample holds fewer than 300,000 clones, and 85% of those were seen once. Roughly 2.6% of the sample belongs to the ten largest clones.

This clone showed up just a few times. Which antigen it targets is not known. The sample holds no much larger clone one base away, and base qualities are not on file. Input material: PBMCs or T cells enriched from blood (not recorded which). The clonotype originates from a woman aged 50 to 60 who had recovered from COVID-19.

The nucleotide sequence reads TGTGCCAGCAGCCAAATCACTGAAGCTTTCTTT. This is translated as CASSQITEAFF. The V and J genes are TRBV7-9 and TRBJ1-1, with no confidently assigned D gene. Trimming costs V 5 bases and J 4 bases, and their ends lie 5 bases apart. The germline V gene (reference sequence) gives CDR1 as SEHNR and CDR2 as FQNEAQ. Counted from cysteine to phenylalanine, this CDR3 has 11 amino acids. Left in the record is the CDR3 DNA by itself, 33 bases read in frame from the first base.